The sequence of this T cell receptor (beta chain) was determined in a study of cytomegalovirus exposure and HLA in healthy donors. The PCR had 60 Vbeta and 13 Jbeta primers. Here immunoSEQ multiplex PCR was the method, and the copy in TCRdb shows in-frame clones only, minus some. The sample has roughly 140,000 clones; about 75% are singletons. Germline CDR1 SGHKS, CDR2 YYEKEE (reference sequence). Trimming cost V 1 base and J 4 bases, with 15 bases left between them. The CDR3 extends over 16 amino acids. Sequenced sample: PBMCs. The chain joins TRBV5-5 to TRBJ1-5; D is perhaps TRBD1 (6 bases). The source of this sequence is a man younger than 35 in good health and CMV-seronegative. CDR3 nucleotides: TGTGCCAGCAGCTTGTCTAGGACAGCGGCTAATCAGCCCCAGCATTTT. Residues: CASSLSRTAANQPQHF.